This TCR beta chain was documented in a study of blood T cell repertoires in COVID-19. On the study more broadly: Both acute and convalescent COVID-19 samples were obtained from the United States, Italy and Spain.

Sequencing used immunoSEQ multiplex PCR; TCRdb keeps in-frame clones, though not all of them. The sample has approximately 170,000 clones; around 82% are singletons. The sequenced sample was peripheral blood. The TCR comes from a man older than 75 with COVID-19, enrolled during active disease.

CDR3 in amino acids: CASSSGQGPQGEQYF. The CDR3 DNA sequence: TGTGCCAGCAGCTCGGGACAGGGCCCTCAGGGAGAGCAGTACTTC. The chain carries TRBV5-4 and TRBJ2-7; 9 nucleotides line up with TRBD1. V was clipped by 3 bases and J by 7 bases; unmatched bases: 11. This CDR3 has 15 residues. Germline CDR1 and CDR2: SGHNT and YYREEE (reference sequence).